A selection of T cell receptor beta chains follows, all from one sample in a study of T and B cells in COVID-19 patients. One entry per CDR3 protein results from TCRdb running MiXCR on the multiplex PCR reads. The table lists some 4,300 distinct CDR3 sequences, approximately 25% of them singletons, with approximately 22% in the top ten. The sample comprised blood. The origin of the receptors is a human donor with active COVID-19. Both conserved end residues are trimmed from each CDR3. The order of the fields is CDR3 protein, V gene, D gene. A D gene is named only where the DNA matches it firmly.

cdr3_aa: ASSIDWPPSSGNTIY; v_call: TRBV19; d_call: NA
cdr3_aa: ASSQDRVSEQY; v_call: TRBV4-3; d_call: NA
cdr3_aa: ASSSSSGSTGSDTQY; v_call: TRBV7-4; d_call: TRBD2
cdr3_aa: ASTQGRRTEAF; v_call: TRBV18; d_call: NA
cdr3_aa: ASSRKVGTGYGYT; v_call: TRBV5-1; d_call: TRBD1
cdr3_aa: ASGDAANTGELF; v_call: TRBV10-3; d_call: NA
cdr3_aa: ASSIEWREVGTGELF; v_call: TRBV19; d_call: TRBD2
cdr3_aa: ASSYRLGAPSEQY; v_call: TRBV6-5; d_call: NA
cdr3_aa: ASSYGGELF; v_call: TRBV11-1; d_call: NA
cdr3_aa: AWSGAHPDTQY; v_call: TRBV30; d_call: NA
cdr3_aa: SSRDSTSQETQY; v_call: TRBV29-1; d_call: TRBD1
cdr3_aa: ASSRTAPVTYNEQF; v_call: TRBV4-1; d_call: NA
cdr3_aa: ASLDGGGDYNEQF; v_call: TRBV6-2/TRBV6-3; d_call: TRBD2
cdr3_aa: AWSAGSLGNTIY; v_call: TRBV30; d_call: NA
cdr3_aa: ASSKGSGTEAF; v_call: TRBV19; d_call: NA
cdr3_aa: ASSLSRQETQY; v_call: TRBV12-3/TRBV12-4; d_call: NA
cdr3_aa: ASSPVSNEQF; v_call: TRBV18; d_call: NA
cdr3_aa: ATSDFSSGPSRGYT; v_call: TRBV24-1; d_call: NA
cdr3_aa: ASSLGGDSAHQPQH; v_call: TRBV7-9; d_call: TRBD1
cdr3_aa: ASSFEGYNIQY; v_call: TRBV7-9; d_call: NA
cdr3_aa: ASSLYRSWDRVLSPLH; v_call: TRBV27; d_call: TRBD1
cdr3_aa: ASSAITGRKTQY; v_call: TRBV27; d_call: NA
cdr3_aa: AWSVGGTAGNTIY; v_call: TRBV30; d_call: NA
cdr3_aa: ASGGHRGQDIPYT; v_call: TRBV27; d_call: TRBD1
cdr3_aa: ATSRAPDGYGYT; v_call: TRBV15; d_call: NA
cdr3_aa: SAWTGDEQY; v_call: TRBV20-1; d_call: TRBD1
cdr3_aa: ASSESRLLNTEAF; v_call: TRBV6-1; d_call: NA
cdr3_aa: ASSESGGVAF; v_call: TRBV6-2/TRBV6-3; d_call: NA
cdr3_aa: ASSYVNSQGYT; v_call: TRBV6-5; d_call: NA
cdr3_aa: SAKMPPEAF; v_call: TRBV20-1; d_call: NA
cdr3_aa: ASSLEESGGYNEQF; v_call: TRBV11-1; d_call: TRBD2
cdr3_aa: ASSTWTENQPQH; v_call: TRBV19; d_call: NA
cdr3_aa: ASSRDYATQY; v_call: TRBV6-1; d_call: TRBD2
cdr3_aa: ASSLAKFGTPDDNEQF; v_call: TRBV7-9; d_call: NA
cdr3_aa: AKRNTEAF; v_call: TRBV19; d_call: NA
cdr3_aa: ASSIQGALTDTQY; v_call: TRBV19; d_call: NA
cdr3_aa: ASSLGGHVPNSPLH; v_call: TRBV7-2; d_call: NA
cdr3_aa: ASTSIPQVGQPQH; v_call: TRBV6-2/TRBV6-3; d_call: NA
cdr3_aa: SARLVTSGRQETQY; v_call: TRBV20-1; d_call: TRBD2
cdr3_aa: ASSKAGGMNEQF; v_call: TRBV6-4; d_call: TRBD2
cdr3_aa: ASSFPDRPDEQY; v_call: TRBV13; d_call: NA
cdr3_aa: SVSSTGSANEKLF; v_call: TRBV29-1; d_call: NA
cdr3_aa: ASSPAGFLGETQY; v_call: TRBV12-3/TRBV12-4; d_call: NA
cdr3_aa: ARSLGAGRNTIY; v_call: TRBV6-5; d_call: NA
cdr3_aa: SVETGEQY; v_call: TRBV29-1; d_call: TRBD1
cdr3_aa: ASSLAETSGTEQF; v_call: TRBV11-1; d_call: TRBD2
cdr3_aa: ASSIGEGNTEAF; v_call: TRBV19; d_call: NA
cdr3_aa: SARFSGTSRTGELF; v_call: TRBV20-1; d_call: TRBD2
cdr3_aa: ASSFRDSRLAKNIQY; v_call: TRBV6-2/TRBV6-3; d_call: NA
cdr3_aa: AQSVSGNTIY; v_call: TRBV30; d_call: NA
cdr3_aa: ASSRQPADYGYT; v_call: TRBV12-3/TRBV12-4; d_call: NA
cdr3_aa: SVAPGGSYTEAF; v_call: TRBV29-1; d_call: NA
cdr3_aa: ASSLGGAEETQY; v_call: TRBV5-1; d_call: TRBD1
cdr3_aa: ASNGVSSYEQY; v_call: TRBV6-6; d_call: NA
cdr3_aa: SANRQINSPLH; v_call: TRBV20-1; d_call: NA